The present TCR beta chain was sequenced within a study of cytomegalovirus exposure and HLA in healthy donors listed by TCRdb under 2017. Regarding the complete study: An earlier analysis of several hundred of the donors reported under 300 Gb of sequence data and 117 million unique TCR beta sequences obtained from about 170 million T cells. Roughly 300 gigabases of sequencing data and about 92 million unique TCR sequences made up an early release that covered some 640 HLA-typed donors. Among the roughly 400 genotyped donors, about 85% belonged to the genetic ancestry cluster associated with self-reported Caucasian donors. The study aimed to test whether signatures of past pathogen exposure could be identified by cataloging public T cell receptors. The T cell repertoires of about 700 subjects were profiled by immunosequencing and related to cytomegalovirus serostatus. In addition to the first cohort of 666 subjects, a separate validation cohort of approximately 130 different subjects was used. To predict cytomegalovirus infection status, the study combined high-throughput TCR immunosequencing, statistical association of individual TCRs with disease status, and machine learning. A later analysis re-examined previously published TCR beta repertoires from 500 to 700 donors and added high-resolution HLA genotyping to investigate patterns of TCR occurrence. Rather than drawing on any new phenotypic data, the later analysis identified candidate immune exposures from TCR beta sequences and the way those sequences occurred across donors. An earlier analysis of approximately 580 of the donors used high-throughput TCR beta sequencing to judge whether each TCR beta V gene segment behaved as functional or pseudogenic. Donor age, sex, ethnicity and CMV serostatus were compiled together with the repertoire data. Genome-wide SNP genotypes for about 55% of the 666 donors were used in a later genetic analysis, which treated that subset as a discovery cohort. Every discovery cohort repertoire had been produced on one sequencing platform. Class I and class II HLA loci were covered by the typing at four-digit resolution. Typing coverage varied by locus: about 620-640 donors for A, B, C, DRB1 and DQB1; approximately 500 for DQA1; more than 600 for DPA1; roughly 470 for DPB1. Because of strong linkage in the cohort, a handful of DR-DQ haplotypes were treated as single units for association and clustering. On average, around 240,000 unique TCR beta nucleotide sequences were sequenced per donor among a few hundred genotyped donors of the cohort, with roughly 18% of those sequences being non-productive.

The cohort was made up of 500 to 850 healthy bone marrow donors. At the time of sampling, every cohort member was nominally healthy, though immune exposures that went unrecorded were likely present. The donor tested CMV seropositive, placing the donor among the roughly 300 seropositive members of the cohort. A peripheral blood sample was provided by each donor, and peripheral blood mononuclear cells were used for TCR beta sequencing. Genomic DNA extraction from the blood cell samples was performed with the Qiagen DNeasy Blood Extraction Kit. What the research found in general, with its limitations: Broadly in line with IMGT annotations, most TCR beta V segments showed up in productive rearrangements about 90% or about 30% of the time in an earlier analysis of several hundred of the donors. In the study, some 160 TCR beta chains were listed as associated with cytomegalovirus. Strong co-occurrence of HLA alleles, especially DR and DQ, made assigning TCR associations to individual alleles difficult. Across donors, most TCR sequences were observed very rarely, whereas some public TCRs were present in many individuals. Because counts were too low, more than 15 rarely observed V segments, including chromosome 9 orphons, were left out of the earlier analysis of a few hundred of the donors. A later analysis found that most CMV-associated TCR beta chains appeared HLA-restricted, with HLA associations seemingly driven largely by CMV exposure. In this cohort, only TCR beta chains were sequenced, and detectable features were limited by the absence of alpha or paired-chain data. A further reported finding was that TCR beta sequences accurately predicted the HLA-A and HLA-B alleles for most subjects in the first cohort. Correlated functional status among segregating V segments might be attributable to linkage disequilibrium, but an unknown experimental factor could not be ruled out. According to a later genetic analysis, donors in an Asian-associated ancestry cluster had fewer N-insertions in productive TCRs than the approximately 630-donor mean. The authors suggested that the approach could potentially be extended to other disease states and immunological phenotypes. A few of the identified cytomegalovirus-associated TCR beta chains were confirmed in vitro to be specific for cytomegalovirus antigens. According to a later analysis, parvovirus B19, influenza, CMV and Epstein-Barr virus appeared linked to several top co-occurrence clusters. At a false discovery rate of 0.05, a later analysis linked fewer than 20,000 TCR beta sequences to specific HLA alleles. Compared with equally common non-associated chains, HLA-associated TCR beta chains in a later analysis were more clonally expanded and had lower generation probabilities. In a later analysis, TCR association rates were found to vary across HLA loci, with the most associated TCRs seen for DRB1 alleles and the fewest for HLA-C alleles. The classifier was reported to diagnose cytomegalovirus status with high specificity and sensitivity in both the original cohort and the validation cohort. Because HLA typing was missing for some donors at each locus, association tests included only the typed subset. The sequencing pipeline was judged likely to have produced a cluster of highly shared sequence variants as a technical artifact. An association between a missense DCLRE1C variant and V-gene and J-gene trimming of TCR beta chains was found in a later genetic analysis and replicated in an independent cohort. Presence/absence analyses assumed roughly uniform sequencing depth across donors, an assumption that may not hold. CMV serostatus was the only immune exposure information available for the cohort.

Concerning this clone itself: Its antigen is unknown. No clone much larger than this one lies a single base away; base qualities are absent.

Libraries were made using the immunoSEQ multiplex PCR assay. For the multiplex PCR, a mixture combining 60 forward primers for TCR Vbeta segments and 13 reverse primers for TCR Jbeta segments was used. The CDR3 region of rearranged TCR beta genes was amplified from genomic DNA by a multiplex PCR assay. Amplified TCR beta libraries were sequenced as 87-base-pair reads on the Illumina HiSeq System. The study's own analysis went as follows. A later analysis tallied tens of millions of unique TCR beta chains across the 650 to 750 repertoires, and around 9.9 million of those chains were shared by two or more donors. Raw reads were error-corrected and collapsed into unique sequences with a nearest-neighbor algorithm that merged closely related sequences to remove PCR and sequencing errors. V, D and J gene segments were assigned by aligning CDR3 sequences to IMGT reference sequences. Each retained sequence needed at least a six-nucleotide match to both a V gene segment and a J gene segment. Rearrangements were classified as productive when the CDR3 lacked stop codons and remained in frame with V and J, and all other rearrangements were classified as non-productive. CDR3 was defined according to IMGT convention as the region running from the second conserved V-encoded cysteine to the conserved J-encoded phenylalanine. In an earlier analysis of around 540 of the donors, sequences lacking an unambiguous match to a single V gene segment were excluded. In an earlier analysis of a few hundred of the donors, V segments were called functional above 56.7% productive rearrangements and were called segregating when the between-donor standard deviation exceeded 5%. A statistical classification framework was developed to diagnose cytomegalovirus status using the catalog of TCR beta chain sequences. In a later analysis, V and J genes were assigned by comparing TCR nucleotide sequences against IMGT/GENE-DB human TR gene sequences. In a later analysis, CDR3 sequences and most-parsimonious VDJ recombination scenarios were assigned using the TCRdist pipeline. In a later analysis, each TCR beta chain was defined by its CDR3 amino acid sequence together with its V-gene family, and reads without a unique V-gene family were excluded. As a way to deal with suspected cross-contamination and a sequencing artifact, a later analysis dropped roughly 620 nucleotide sequences that were highly shared and had low generation probability. In a later analysis, a clonal expansion index for each public chain was calculated from normalized within-repertoire ranks of inferred template counts. In a later analysis, generation probabilities were computed using a VDJ recombination model fitted to out-of-frame rearrangements, and the results were checked against IGoR. Hypergeometric tests were used in a later analysis to score TCR-TCR, TCR-HLA and TCR-CMV co-occurrence, with a repertoire-size bias correction applied to the TCR pairs. To estimate false discovery rates, a later analysis permuted the HLA or CMV assignments 20 times. In a later analysis, co-occurring TCRs were grouped using DBSCAN, and TCRdist sequence similarity was added for clustering within HLA-allele-positive subsets. For co-occurrence clustering, repertoires with fewer than 30,000 or more than 120,000 public chains were excluded, along with four or five repertoires with anomalous nucleotide sharing. Sourced from immuneACCESS, this table was stored by TCRdb with only in-frame sequences that have V and J called. A share of the clones is absent; for the studies checked, an unresolved V gene accounts for under half, and the remainder has no known explanation. Clonal size and the V and J genes are those of that table, whereas D and trimming came from the DNA. The sample has roughly 140,000 clones on record, around 82% of them singletons. Jointly, the top ten make up 2% to 3% of the sample.

Sequenced sample: PBMCs. The source of this sequence is a woman under 30 in good health and CMV-seropositive.

The CDR3 here reads CASSLASGGQGVYF. In nucleotides, the sequence is TGTGCCAGCAGCTTGGCCAGCGGGGGCCAAGGGGTGTATTTT. Recombination joined TRBV5-4 with TRBJ2-3; 8 junctional bases match TRBD2. The CDR3 sequence holds 14 residues, the cysteine and phenylalanine included. Only the CDR3 region is kept as DNA, spanning 42 bases read in frame from base 1. Unmatched junction bases come to 11, with V trimmed by 0 bases and J by 14 bases. Via the germline V gene (reference sequence), CDR1 is SGHNT and CDR2 YYREEE. When the CDR3 is completed using the reference TRBV5-4 and TRBJ2-3 genes on either side, the full variable domain is ETGVTQSPTHLIKTRGQQVTLRCSSQSGHNTVSWYQQALGQGPQFIFQYYREEENGRGNFPPRFSGLQFPNYSSELNVNALELDDSALYLCASSLASGGQGVYFGPGTRLTVL.